The sequence of this T cell receptor (beta chain) was determined in a study of blood T cell repertoires in COVID-19. Overall study: Sites across the United States, Italy and Spain contributed samples from acute and convalescent COVID-19.

The length of the CDR3 is 16 residues. V shed 0 bases, J shed 6 bases, and the junction held 6 bases outside the gene matches. The germline V gene encodes CDR1 MGHRA and CDR2 YSYEKL. Sequencing used immunoSEQ multiplex PCR; TCRdb keeps in-frame clones, though not all of them. The sample lists 130,000 to 150,000 clones; around 80% were seen once. The TCR originated in a human donor in a cohort sampled during active COVID-19. V gene TRBV4-1 combines with J gene TRBJ2-7; TRBD1 aligns across 12 bases. Source material: peripheral blood. Written as DNA, the CDR3 is TGCGCCAGCAGCCAAGAAACCGGGACAGGGGGCAGCGAGCAGTACTTC. Its translation: CASSQETGTGGSEQYF.